A single TCR beta chain is shown here with its context. This clone showed up just a few times. It lacks a known antigen. There are no base qualities to consult, and no much larger clone falls within one base. In light of the paper, this sample's time point label describes: pre-treatment sample, taken before nivolumab and TIL therapy. Excised metastases, mostly pleural nodules or supraclavicular lymph nodes, were used as baseline tumor samples and were taken from the same resection from which TIL were grown. Tumors were harvested before any PD-1/PD-L1 blockade; patients then received nivolumab, and those progressing received lymphodepletion, expanded TIL infusion and IL-2. Adults with stage 4 NSCLC were enrolled from October 2017 to early 2020 in a dual-center phase I trial. Samples were obtained from a single-arm, open-label phase I trial in which tumor-infiltrating lymphocyte therapy with nivolumab was evaluated in advanced non-small cell lung cancer. Portions of each resected tumor were snap-frozen in liquid nitrogen and stored at -80 °C. Tumor regions of interest were selected on H&E sections using laser-capture macrodissection, ground into roughly 15 mg aliquots, and extracted using Qiagen Allprep kits.

These data originate in a study of TIL therapy for anti-PD-1-resistant metastatic lung cancer (dated by TCRdb to 2020 to 2022). In terms of the full investigation: Enrolled patients had a median age of around 58 years (range about 38-85) and a median tumor PD-L1 proportion score of around 6%. The cohort was composed predominantly of lung adenocarcinoma, with a few EGFR-mutant and two ALK-rearranged tumors included, and half of patients were identified as current or former smokers. A median non-synonymous tumor mutation burden of approximately 1.4 mutations per megabase was determined across the cohort by whole-exome sequencing. Tumor and peripheral blood T cell receptor beta sequencing was used to track clonotypes across tumor, expanded TIL product and serial blood samples.

CDR1 and CDR2, per the germline V gene, are SGHTA and FQGTGA. V is shortened by 1 base, J by 6 bases, and the region joining them spans 9 bases. The CDR3 runs 14 residues from the cysteine to the phenylalanine. The retained sequence is limited to the CDR3, 42 bases, with the frame set at the first base. What the work shows at the level of the full study, not this receptor alone: Because the cohort was highly selected, with more treatment-naive, never-smoker and oncogene-addicted patients than is typical, generalizability is limited. High clonal turnover was observed in TIL culture, with many enriched product clones not detected in the baseline tumor, which suggested clonal contraction rather than faithful expansion. The study protocol defined all tumor marker inferences as exploratory. Compared with baseline intratumoral T cells, expanded TIL cultures were more clonal and less diverse (median clonality 6% vs 31%, p < 0.0001).

The immunoSEQ v3 hsTCRB kit was used to amplify TCR beta CDR3 regions from genomic DNA through bias-controlled multiplex PCR. TCR libraries were sequenced on an Illumina NextSeq 500 to 2 million or so read pairs for survey level or 5-6 million for deep level. The study's processing was this. V, D and J genes were assigned, non-productive sequences were removed, and clonality was reported by immunoSEQ Analyzer software. Repertoires were compared using productive Simpson clonality and Morisita overlap index of productive TRB rearrangements between infused TIL and blood. What TCRdb holds here is the immuneACCESS table cut down to in-frame rearrangements. Part of the clones is not present; checked against another copy, under half of the missing clones reflect an unresolved V gene, and the others are unexplained. Clonal size and the V and J genes are those of that table, whereas D and trimming came from the DNA. The sample data list 95,000 or so clones, and roughly 65% of these were observed just once. The ten largest clonotypes hold approximately 11% of the sample.

The sequence links TRBV7-3 to TRBJ2-2; the D gene is perhaps TRBD1 or TRBD2, as each covers 5 bases. The source material was tumor tissue, sampled at baseline. The TCR comes from a person between 25 and 79 years old with non-small cell lung cancer. The nucleotide sequence reads TGTGCCAGCAGCTTAAATGGGGGTGCCGGGGAGCTGTTTTTT. It is translated as CASSLNGGAGELFF.